This T cell receptor (beta chain) was sequenced in a study of T cell responses to AZD1222 COVID-19 vaccine listed by TCRdb under 2021. Notes on the research overall: AZD1222 recipients whose second dose came at about 4 weeks and those whose second dose came at about 12 weeks were combined into one group, since spike-specific TCR depth and breadth did not differ between the two schedules. A total of about 230 trial participants underwent TCR sequencing, of whom around 200 received two doses of AZD1222 and about 25 received two doses of the MenACWY control vaccine. Enrollment into the trials was organized by age into subgroups of 18-55, 56-69 and 70-plus years, and those subgroups contained about 160, 30 and 59 TCR-sequenced participants, respectively. Study-level results and caveats: Conclusions about previously exposed vaccinees were limited because only six AZD1222 recipients were SARS-CoV-2 seropositive at baseline. Epitopes outside the regions mutated in the B.1.351 and B.1.1.7 variants were reportedly recognized by nearly half of the unique spike-specific TCRs. The 56-69-year group was small, and its depth increase did not reach significance, likely because of low power. The whole spike protein was spanned by vaccine-associated CD4 TCRs, and dominant responses were seen in regions 160-218 and 743-854. No day 14 peak-response samples were available, so repertoires were characterized only after the peak T cell response. Most participants were white British and females outnumbered males, and the authors suggested that clonal diversity may have been underestimated. After two AZD1222 doses, spike-specific TCR breadth and depth were significantly higher than at day 0 and than in MenACWY recipients.

Measured from the cysteine to the phenylalanine, the CDR3 is 16 residues long. The sequence is cut down to CDR3 DNA, 48 bases in frame from base 1. V is clipped by 0 bases and J by 2 bases, and the sequence between their germline boundaries is 11 bases long. The time point label, read with the paper, signifies: baseline before first vaccination. Vaccinee samples were obtained from the UK trials COV001 and COV002, which included a single-blind randomized controlled phase 2/3 trial of AZD1222 (ChAdOx1 nCoV-19) in healthy adults. For TCRbeta chain sequencing, PBMC samples from trial participants were taken at day 0 and at day 28 after the second dose. The CDR3 regions of human TCRbeta chains were analyzed by immunosequencing. The original pipeline was this. Repertoire TCRs were checked for matches against a reference library of SARS-CoV-2-specific TCRs that had been generated using the MIRA antigen-specificity platform. Breadth meant the fraction of unique TCRs that were SARS-CoV-2-associated, whereas depth meant the fraction of total T cells that were SARS-CoV-2-associated. Using the MIRA data, each spike-specific TCR was assigned both to the spike region to which the TCR was reactive and to a CD4 or CD8 class. Log10-transformed breadth and depth values were compared by one-way ANOVA with Sidak's multiple comparisons tests. TCRdb's version of the immuneACCESS table is confined to in-frame rearrangements and falls short of the full clone set. An unresolved V gene accounts for under half of the shortfall where checked; the remainder is of unknown origin. For V, J and clone size, that table is used; D and trimming come from the DNA. Within this sample are about 190,000 clones, with about 94% of them counted one time only. The ten largest make up approximately 9.6% of the sample.

Concerning this clone: Its antigen remains unidentified. Base qualities are missing; no much larger clone stands one base away.

Rearrangement joined TRBV23-1 to TRBJ1-5; the D gene remains uncertain. TRBV23-1 is assigned to the ORF class and has an uncertain function. This material consisted of peripheral blood, taken on day 0 of AZD1222 vaccination. The clonotype was recovered from an adult in good health. CDR3 region: CASSQSGRVGNQPQHF. The nucleotides read TGCGCCAGCAGTCAATCGGGGAGGGTTGGCAATCAGCCCCAGCATTTT.